These 29 T cell receptor beta chains originate from one sample sequenced in a study of T cells in tuberculosis. Produced via immunoSEQ multiplex PCR; TCRdb's table is partial and in-frame only. The repertoire includes about 36,000 clones, over 85% of them detected once, and 6% to 7.5% sits in the top ten. The sample comprised PBMCs. Source of these receptors: a donor aged 10-29 years with latent tuberculosis or without tuberculosis infection.

This clone was recorded only once. This chain's CDR3 is CASSPVSGVYAEAFF. CDR3 nucleotides: TGTGCCAGCAGCCCTGTTTCAGGGGTTTACGCTGAAGCTTTCTTT. The rearrangement links TRBV9 to TRBJ1-1; weak D call: TRBD1 (6 bases). This CDR3 contains 15 residues. The germline CDR1 and CDR2 sequences are SGDLS and YYNGEE. The V end was cut by 4 bases, the J end by 6 bases, with 19 bases between.

The chain is built from TRBV2 and TRBJ2-7; D might be TRBD2 (5 bases). Germline V gene lookup returns CDR1 SNHLY and CDR2 FYNNEI. CDR3 length: 14 amino acids. Trimming took 8 bases from V and 3 from J, leaving 17 bases between them. The CDR3 is CASFGKEVDYEQYF. The CDR3 DNA reads as TGTGCCAGCTTTGGTAAGGAGGTCGACTACGAGCAGTACTTC.

This clone was seen once. The rearrangement joins TRBV19 to TRBJ1-1; D gene uncertain. Trimming cost V 3 bases and J 0 bases, with 14 bases left between them. Germline CDR1 LNHDA, CDR2 SQIVND (reference sequence). CDR3 length equals 16 residues. CDR3 region: CASSIVVGPMNTEAFF. In nucleotides, the CDR3 is TGTGCCAGTAGTATTGTCGTTGGGCCTATGAACACTGAAGCTTTCTTT.

This chain uses TRBV7-9 with TRBJ2-2; weak D call: TRBD1 (5 bases). The CDR3 is made up of 17 amino acids. V lost 1 base, J lost 3 bases, and 15 bases lay in between. CDR1 is SEHNR, CDR2 FQNEAQ, per germline (reference sequence). CDR3 sequence reads: CASSLEPRALDTGELFF. CDR3 coding DNA: TGTGCCAGCAGCTTAGAACCCAGGGCGTTGGACACCGGGGAGCTGTTTTTT.

The chain uses TRBV6-1 and TRBJ2-1, with D possibly being TRBD2 (5 bases). Germline loops: CDR1 MNHNS, CDR2 SASEGT. The length of the CDR3 is 15 residues. The germline V and J ends were trimmed by 3 bases and 7 bases, with 16 bases remaining between them. In DNA, the CDR3 is TGTGCCAGCAGTGAGCTTAGGCTAGCCCTAAATGAGCAGTTCTTC. Protein product: CASSELRLALNEQFF.

The chain carries TRBV7-3 and TRBJ2-1; 8 bases are a match to TRBD2. Trimming took 5 bases from V and 11 from J; bases not matched to a gene: 5. The germline gives CDR1 SGHTA, CDR2 FQGTGA. The CDR3 runs 12 residues. The CDR3 is CASSNGGAKQFF. In DNA form, the CDR3 reads TGTGCCAGCAGCAACGGGGGGGCGAAGCAGTTCTTC.

The chain joins TRBV6-4 to TRBJ2-1, with 12 positions matching TRBD2. J lost 9 bases, V lost 10 bases, and 10 bases had no gene match. Germline loops: CDR1 MRHNA, CDR2 SNTAGT. The CDR3 is 14 residues long. CDR3 in amino acids: CATQPSGGAGEQFF. CDR3 nucleotides: TGTGCCACCCAGCCTAGCGGGGGGGCCGGTGAGCAGTTCTTC.

The V gene is TRBV28, the J gene TRBJ1-1; 7 positions match TRBD1. The trim removed 5 bases at V and 5 bases at J, leaving 11 bases unmatched. The CDR3 is 15 residues long. In germline, CDR1 is MDHEN, CDR2 SYDVKM. DNA of the CDR3: TGTGCCAGCAGTCCGATAGACAGGGCGAGTACTGAAGCTTTCTTT. Its protein is CASSPIDRASTEAFF.

This chain connects TRBV4-2 to TRBJ2-7; TRBD2 might be the D (5 bases). In germline, CDR1 is LGHNA, CDR2 YNFKEQ. The V gene lost 3 bases and the J gene lost 0 bases, with 12 bases spanning the gap. The CDR3 is 15 residues long. CDR3 protein: CASSQQSGVSYEQYF. The CDR3 nucleotides read TGTGCCAGCAGCCAGCAATCCGGGGTCTCCTACGAGCAGTACTTC.

The chain has TRBV19 and TRBJ1-5; the D gene is possibly TRBD1 (5 bases). Deletions cut 5 bases from V and 7 bases from J, with 15 bases between. The CDR3 loop spans 14 amino acids. Germline V lookup: CDR1 LNHDA, CDR2 SQIVND (reference sequence). CDR3 region: CASSLRQGRQPQHF. In nucleotides, the CDR3 is TGTGCCAGTAGTTTGAGGCAGGGAAGACAGCCCCAGCATTTT.

The chain uses TRBV27 and TRBJ1-4; 8 bases are shared with TRBD1. V trimming: 1 base; J trimming: 3 bases; junction bases outside the gene matches: 10. The V gene's germline CDR1 is MNHEY and CDR2 SMNVEV (reference sequence). CDR3 size: 18 residues. In nucleotides, the CDR3 is TGTGCCAGCAGTTTATACAACATCCCGACAGGGGCTAATGAAAAACTGTTTTTT. This sequence encodes CASSLYNIPTGANEKLFF.

J is TRBJ2-7 and V is TRBV5-1; D may be TRBD1 (6 bases). CDR3 size: 15 residues. In germline, CDR1 is SGHRS, CDR2 YFSETQ. Trimming left V 3 bases short and J 4 bases short, with 17 bases between. CDR3 sequence reads: CASSSDPSGAYEQYF. In nucleotides, the CDR3 is TGCGCCAGCAGCTCCGACCCATCAGGGGCGTACGAGCAGTACTTC.

V is TRBV5-8 and J is TRBJ1-1; tentative D call: TRBD1 (5 bases). Trimming left V 5 bases short and J 6 bases short, with 26 bases between. The germline V gene has CDR1 SGHTS and CDR2 YDEGEE. The CDR3 runs to 17 residues. The CDR3 spells CASRLPGGSASGAEAFF. The CDR3 nucleotides are TGTGCCAGCAGGCTCCCCGGGGGGTCGGCTTCGGGCGCTGAAGCTTTCTTT. The full variable domain, completed using reference TRBV5-8 and TRBJ1-1, is EAGVTQSPTHLIKTRGQQATLRCSPISGHTSVYWYQQALGLGLQFLLWYDEGEERNRGNFPPRFSGRQFPNYSSELNVNALELEDSALYLCASRLPGGSASGAEAFFGQGTRLTVV.

The chain uses TRBV6-7 and TRBJ2-3; D unresolved. TRBV6-7 is annotated as an ORF whose role is uncertain. Trimming took off 0 bases at V and 0 bases at J, with 7 bases between the two ends. The length of the CDR3 is 15 residues. In DNA, the CDR3 is TGTGCCAGCAGTTACTCGAGTCGGAGCACAGATACGCAGTATTTT. Protein: CASSYSSRSTDTQYF.

The J gene is TRBJ1-1, the V gene TRBV15; D perhaps matches TRBD1 (6 bases). Germline CDR1 LNHNV, CDR2 YYDKDF (reference sequence). V lost 4 bases and J lost 0, with 12 bases in between. The CDR3 is made up of 15 amino acids. The DNA for the CDR3 is TGTGCCACCAGCACAAGGACAGCCCTGAACACTGAAGCTTTCTTT. The encoded protein is CATSTRTALNTEAFF.

This chain uses TRBV4-3 with TRBJ1-3; D not resolved. The CDR3 runs 16 residues. Trimming took 0 bases from V and 4 from J, leaving 13 bases between them. Germline V gives CDR1 LGHNA, CDR2 YSLEER. CDR3 amino acids: CASSQDLTGSGNTIYF. Here the CDR3 DNA reads TGCGCCAGCAGCCAAGATCTGACGGGTTCCGGAAACACCATATATTTT.

The chain links TRBV5-1 to TRBJ2-7; weak D call: TRBD2 (6 bases). The CDR3 runs 16 residues. Germline CDR1 SGHRS, CDR2 YFSETQ. The V gene lost 2 bases and the J gene lost 0 bases, with 15 bases spanning the gap. The CDR3 DNA reads TGCGCCAGCAGCTTAAGGGGCGGGGTGAGCTCCTACGAGCAGTACTTC. The encoded protein is CASSLRGGVSSYEQYF.

The chain is built from TRBV4-1 and TRBJ1-2; D is unresolved. Trimming took off 0 bases at V and 3 bases at J, with 14 bases between the two ends. This CDR3 has 16 amino acids. The germline CDR1 and CDR2 sequences are MGHRA and YSYEKL. In DNA form, the CDR3 reads TGCGCCAGCAGCCAAGATGTTTTCCCTCAGGACTATGGCTACACCTTC. Translating gives CASSQDVFPQDYGYTF.

The chain is built from TRBV7-9 and TRBJ2-2; 8 bases are shared with TRBD1. The CDR3 has 15 residues. Germline lookup yields CDR1 SEHNR and CDR2 FQNEAQ (reference sequence). Unmatched junction bases numbered 6, after V lost 5 bases and J lost 4 bases. CDR3 loop: CASSRPGGVTGELFF. DNA for the CDR3: TGTGCCAGCAGCCGTCCAGGGGGCGTCACCGGGGAGCTGTTTTTT. The full variable domain, with the rest looked up from reference TRBV7-9 and TRBJ2-2, is DTGVSQNPRHKITKRGQNVTFRCDPISEHNRLYWYRQTLGQGPEFLTYFQNEAQLEKSRLLSDRFSAERPKGSFSTLEIQRTEQGDSAMYLCASSRPGGVTGELFFGEGSRLTVL.

The chain uses TRBV4-1 and TRBJ1-2; the match to TRBD1 covers 12 bases. In germline, CDR1 is MGHRA, CDR2 YSYEKL. The CDR3 is 17 amino acids. After removal of 0 bases from V and 4 bases from J, the junction contained 6 bases not matched to a gene. CDR3 protein: CASSQDGTGGWVYGYTF. The CDR3 DNA is TGCGCCAGCAGCCAAGATGGGACAGGGGGCTGGGTCTATGGCTACACCTTC.

The chain recombines TRBV6-5 with TRBJ2-3; D ambiguous. V was trimmed by 6 bases and J by 2 bases, leaving 12 bases between them. CDR1 MNHEY and CDR2 SVGAGI come from the germline V gene. The CDR3 runs 14 residues. For the CDR3, the DNA is TGTGCCAGCAGCCCAACGCACTCCACAGATACGCAGTATTTT. Its translation is CASSPTHSTDTQYF.

The CDR3 coding sequence is TGCAGCGCCAGTAAAGTTGAAGCTTTCTTT. Translation gives CSASKVEAFF. This chain links TRBV29-1 with TRBJ1-1; D unresolved. CDR1 SQVTM and CDR2 ANQGSEA come from the germline V gene. The CDR3 totals 10 residues. V was clipped by 7 bases and J by 7 bases, with 10 bases between them.

The rearrangement uses TRBV29-1 and TRBJ1-2; D is undetermined. Trimming removed 0 bases at V and 1 base at J, with 12 bases between. Germline-derived CDR1 and CDR2 are SQVTM and ANQGSEA. The CDR3 length is 15 residues. The CDR3 region has the DNA TGCAGCGTTGAAGATGGGCAGGATAATAACTATGGCTACACCTTC. It specifies CSVEDGQDNNYGYTF.

The gene calls are TRBV9 and TRBJ2-5; TRBD2 matches at 8 bases. The germline V gene has CDR1 SGDLS and CDR2 YYNGEE. The V segment lost 4 bases and the J segment 1 base; nucleotides outside the gene matches: 12. This CDR3 contains 17 residues. CDR3 in amino acids: CASSRRGWRGAQETQYF. The CDR3 nucleotides are TGTGCCAGCAGCCGGAGGGGCTGGCGGGGGGCCCAAGAGACCCAGTACTTC. Using reference TRBV9 and TRBJ2-5 for the parts outside the CDR3, the full variable domain is DSGVTQTPKHLITATGQRVTLRCSPRSGDLSVYWYQQSLDQGLQFLIQYYNGEERAKGNILERFSAQQFPDLHSELNLSSLELGDSALYFCASSRRGWRGAQETQYFGPGTRLLVL.

The V gene is TRBV5-1, the J gene TRBJ2-6; 7 nucleotides agree with TRBD1. In germline, CDR1 is SGHRS, CDR2 YFSETQ. There are 16 residues in the CDR3. Losses at the gene ends were 4 bases for V and 4 bases for J; bases not matched to a gene: 8. The CDR3 protein is CASSPQGVSGANVLTF. The CDR3, as DNA: TGCGCCAGCAGCCCCCAGGGGGTCTCCGGGGCCAACGTCCTGACTTTC.

The chain links TRBV10-3 to TRBJ1-4; 9 bases match TRBD1. V gave up 11 bases and J gave up 7 bases; unmatched junction bases: 11. Germline CDR1 and CDR2: ENHRY and SYGVKD. CDR3 length equals 14 residues. DNA for the CDR3: TGTGCCCCGGCCTGGGACAGGGTTAGTGAAAAACTGTTTTTT. Its protein is CAPAWDRVSEKLFF.

The gene calls are TRBV19 and TRBJ2-7; 8 nucleotides line up with TRBD1. Germline CDR1 LNHDA, CDR2 SQIVND (reference sequence). The CDR3 totals 13 residues. V dropped 8 bases and J dropped 6; count of bases not matched to a gene: 9. CDR3 in DNA: TGTGCCAGTGGGGGACAGGCCTACTCCGAGCAGTACTTC. Translating it yields CASGGQAYSEQYF.

The chain recombines TRBV5-8 with TRBJ2-7; 9 nucleotides line up with TRBD1. After removal of 5 bases from V and 1 base from J, the junction contained 7 bases not matched to a gene. CDR3 length: 15 amino acids. CDR1 SGHTS and CDR2 YDEGEE come from the germline V gene. The CDR3 reads CASRTTGGASYEQYF. The CDR3 bases are TGTGCCAGCAGGACAACAGGGGGCGCATCCTACGAGCAGTACTTC.

The V call is TRBV5-1, the J call TRBJ2-2; 9 positions match TRBD1. V gave up 7 bases and J gave up 0 bases; unmatched junction bases: 4. From germline, CDR1 is SGHRS and CDR2 YFSETQ. This CDR3 has 15 amino acids. The CDR3 bases are TGCGCCAGCGGGAGGACAGGGGCGAACACCGGGGAGCTGTTTTTT. Its translation is CASGRTGANTGELFF.